Sequencing of this TCR beta chain was carried out in a study of Ad26.COV2.S vaccination and SARS-CoV-2 variants (dated by TCRdb to about 2021). For the wider study: Donors in the vaccine arm were drawn from COV1001, a phase I-IIa trial of Ad26.COV2.S in healthy adults that was multicentre, randomized, double-blind and placebo-controlled. Trial participants were randomized into five groups of five: low-dose or high-dose Ad26.COV2.S given once or twice, or placebo on both occasions. Ad26.COV2.S was given intramuscularly at 5x10^10 or 1x10^11 viral particles, as a single shot or as two shots 56 days apart. The TCR-sequenced set comprised around 30 samples: around 20 Ad26.COV2.S vaccine recipients, 5 placebo recipients and 8 SARS-CoV-2 convalescent individuals. Blinding of investigators to trial group allocation was maintained during experiments and outcome assessment. TCRbeta repertoire sequencing was used to assess the specificity and breadth of SARS-CoV-2-reactive T cell receptors after Ad26.COV2.S vaccination.

V and J are truncated by 0 bases and 6 bases respectively, leaving an intervening sequence of 15 bases. According to the germline V gene, CDR1 reads SGHVS and CDR2 reads FQNEAQ. The CDR3 sequence holds 16 residues, the cysteine and phenylalanine included. The entry retains the CDR3 DNA only, 48 bases that are in frame from base 1. TCRbeta CDR3 regions were sequenced with the immunoSEQ Assay. After extraction, genomic DNA underwent amplification by bias-controlled multiplex PCR, followed by high-throughput sequencing. For the original study's pipeline: To quantify the absolute abundance of every unique TCRbeta CDR3 region, sequences were collapsed and filtered. T cell fraction was estimated by normalizing TCRbeta template counts to usable DNA, which was measured by amplifying reference genes present in all nucleated cells. Repertoire TCRs were annotated as SARS-CoV-2-specific by exact matching of V gene, CDR3 amino acid sequence and J gene to a known reactive TCR set. The reference SARS-CoV-2 TCR set came from MIRA and was filtered for enrichment in COVID-19-positive ImmuneCODE repertoires, removing public or cross-reactive TCRs. Based on the MIRA antigens, annotated TCRs were further analysed at the level of specific ORF or position within ORF. Breadth was defined as annotated unique rearrangements over total unique productive rearrangements; depth was the summed frequency of those rearrangements. Two-sided Wilcoxon rank-sum tests were applied when comparing TCR breadth between groups. The table was pulled from immuneACCESS by TCRdb, which kept in-frame rearrangements only. Such tables lose some clones; where checked, under half of the loss comes from unresolved V genes, and the rest has no known cause. That table supplies the V and J calls and clone size; D and trimming were determined from the DNA. For this sample there are a few hundred thousand clones; about 92% appear just once. 1.5% to 2% of the sample goes to the ten largest clones.

Note on this clone: What this receptor recognizes is not known. Base qualities are not recorded, but no much larger clone differs from it by a single base.

Per the publication, the treatment or condition label means: approximately 18 received Ad26.COV2.S at low or high dose, single or two shots; 5 received placebo; per-sample allocation not given. For vaccine and placebo recipients, the sequenced repertoires came from samples collected on day 63 after the first injection. Cohort 1b enrolled 25 adults aged 18-55 years at a single site in Boston, USA, between 29 July and 7 August 2020. Ad26.COV2.S was a replication-incompetent adenovirus type 26 vector expressing a prefusion-stabilized SARS-CoV-2 spike protein from the original Wuhan strain. General conclusions and limits of the study: Higher spike-specific TCR breadth was observed in Ad26.COV2.S recipients than in placebo recipients (P = 0.0014). Non-spike TCR breadth was comparable between vaccine and placebo recipients, consistent with the vaccine containing only spike. According to the authors, total T cell responses may have been underestimated by the TCR breadth and depth analyses. Substantial breadth of spike-specific CD8+ and CD4+ T cell responses was reported after vaccination. The study was not powered for comparison of responses between vaccine doses or regimens.

The rearrangement joined TRBV7-8 to TRBJ2-1, with no confident D gene call. This receptor was identified in a person between 18 and 65 years old who received the Ad26.COV2.S COVID-19 vaccine or a placebo. The sample was peripheral blood, taken in a trial of Ad26.COV2.S vaccine versus placebo. In nucleotide form, the sequence is TGTGCCAGCAGCTTAGCGTCGGCTAGAGTGGGCAATGAGCAGTTCTTC. Translation gives CASSLASARVGNEQFF.